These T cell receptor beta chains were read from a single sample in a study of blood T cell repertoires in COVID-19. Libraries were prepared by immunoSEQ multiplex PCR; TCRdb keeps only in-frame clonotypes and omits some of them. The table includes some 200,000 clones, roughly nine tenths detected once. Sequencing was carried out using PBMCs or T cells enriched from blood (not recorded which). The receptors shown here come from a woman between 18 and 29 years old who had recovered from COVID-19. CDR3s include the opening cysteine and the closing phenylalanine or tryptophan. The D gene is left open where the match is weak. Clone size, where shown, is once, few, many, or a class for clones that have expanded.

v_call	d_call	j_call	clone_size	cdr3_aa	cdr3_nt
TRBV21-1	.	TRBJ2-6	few	CASSKLAGDGANVLTF	TGTGCCAGCAGCAAACTAGCGGGGGATGGGGCCAACGTCCTGACTTTC
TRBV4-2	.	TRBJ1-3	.	CASSHTGQSGNTIYF	TGTGCCAGCAGCCATACCGGACAGTCTGGAAACACCATATATTTT
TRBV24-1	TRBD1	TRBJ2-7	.	CATSDSGQGVYEQYF	TGTGCCACCAGTGATTCGGGACAGGGGGTCTACGAGCAGTACTTC
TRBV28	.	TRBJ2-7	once	CASKSRSSYEQYF	TGTGCCAGCAAATCTCGTAGCTCCTACGAGCAGTACTTC
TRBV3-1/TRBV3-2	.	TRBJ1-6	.	CASSQATAGPLHF	TGTGCCAGCAGCCAAGCCACCGCGGGACCCCTCCACTTT
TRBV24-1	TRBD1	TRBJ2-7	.	CATSDLSTDRVPYEQYF	TGTGCCACCAGTGATTTGAGCACAGACAGGGTACCCTACGAGCAGTACTTC
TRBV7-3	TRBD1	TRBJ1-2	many	CASSPYPGQGVGYTF	TGTGCCAGCAGCCCTTATCCGGGACAGGGAGTTGGCTACACCTTC
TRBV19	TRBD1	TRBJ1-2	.	CASSGETGQGSGGYTF	TGTGCCAGCAGTGGAGAAACGGGACAGGGGAGTGGTGGCTACACCTTC
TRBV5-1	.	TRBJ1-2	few	CASSVGTMNYGYTF	TGCGCCAGCAGCGTTGGGACAATGAACTATGGCTACACCTTC
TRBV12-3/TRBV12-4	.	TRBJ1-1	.	CASRVTGRTEAFF	TGTGCCAGCAGAGTAACAGGACGAACTGAAGCTTTCTTT
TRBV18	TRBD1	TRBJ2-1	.	CASSTRDRFPEQFF	TGTGCCAGCTCAACCCGGGACAGGTTTCCTGAGCAGTTCTTC
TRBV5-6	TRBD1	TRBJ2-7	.	CASSPSRADRGSSYEQYF	TGTGCCAGCAGCCCCTCGCGGGCTGACAGGGGAAGCTCCTACGAGCAGTACTTC
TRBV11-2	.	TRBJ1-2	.	CASSPQRGGGYGYTF	TGTGCCAGCAGCCCCCAGAGAGGGGGAGGGTATGGCTACACCTTC
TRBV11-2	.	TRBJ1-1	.	CASSLRGAGDTEAFF	TGTGCCAGCAGCTTACGAGGGGCGGGGGACACTGAAGCTTTCTTT
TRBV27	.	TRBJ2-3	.	CASSLWLGTDTQYF	TGTGCCAGCAGTTTATGGCTAGGAACAGATACGCAGTATTTT
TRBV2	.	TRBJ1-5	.	CASSAVGGNQPQHF	TGTGCCAGCAGTGCGGTGGGGGGAAATCAGCCCCAGCATTTT
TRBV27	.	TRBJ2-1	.	CASSFYGRGNEQFF	TGTGCCAGCAGTTTCTACGGCCGCGGTAATGAGCAGTTCTTC
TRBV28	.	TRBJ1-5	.	CASHRAHQPQHF	TGTGCCAGCCACAGAGCCCATCAGCCCCAGCATTTT
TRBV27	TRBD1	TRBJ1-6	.	CASSFAPTGPREGDSPLHF	TGTGCCAGCAGTTTTGCGCCGACAGGGCCTCGAGAAGGAGATTCACCCCTCCACTTT
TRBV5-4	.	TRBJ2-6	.	CASSLQGSGANVLTF	TGTGCCAGCAGCTTGCAGGGGTCTGGGGCCAACGTCCTGACTTTC
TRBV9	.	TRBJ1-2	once	CASSVIDSNYGYTF	TGTGCCAGCAGCGTAATCGACAGCAACTATGGCTACACCTTC
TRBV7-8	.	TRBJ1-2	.	CASSLVRGRGYTF	TGTGCCAGCAGCTTAGTCAGGGGACGGGGCTACACCTTC
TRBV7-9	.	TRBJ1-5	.	CASSPLRRGSPGNQPQHF	TGTGCCAGCAGCCCCTTACGCCGGGGGTCCCCGGGCAATCAGCCCCAGCATTTT
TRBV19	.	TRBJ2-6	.	CASIDISGANVLTF	TGTGCCAGTATTGACATCTCTGGGGCCAACGTCCTGACTTTC